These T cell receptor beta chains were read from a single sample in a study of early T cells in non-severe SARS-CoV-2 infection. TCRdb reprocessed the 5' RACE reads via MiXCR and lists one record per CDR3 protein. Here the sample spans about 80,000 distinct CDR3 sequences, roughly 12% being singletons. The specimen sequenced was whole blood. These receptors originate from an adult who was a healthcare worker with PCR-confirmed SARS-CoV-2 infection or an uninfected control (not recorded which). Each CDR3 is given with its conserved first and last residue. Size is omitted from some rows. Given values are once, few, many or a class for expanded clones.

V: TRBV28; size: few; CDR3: CASNSPGQGLPSFF
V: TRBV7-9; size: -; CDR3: CASSLPGGPPYNEQFF
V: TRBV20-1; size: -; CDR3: CSATPREVRNEQFF
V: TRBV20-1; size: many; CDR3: CSAIKGGFDSNQPQHF
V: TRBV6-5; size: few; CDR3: CASSRLGGPTYEQYF
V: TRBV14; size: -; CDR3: CASSQPDRGTEKLFF
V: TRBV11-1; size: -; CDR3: CASSPSPQQFNEQFF
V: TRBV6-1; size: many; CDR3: CASSPPGGLAGSSYEQYF
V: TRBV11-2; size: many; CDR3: CASSFTPADTQYF
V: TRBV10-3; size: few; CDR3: CAISELWGADEAFF
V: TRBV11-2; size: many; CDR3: CASSRNWEEKETQYF
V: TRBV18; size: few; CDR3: CASSLTGFDGYTF
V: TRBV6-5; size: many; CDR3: CASLLKVTARGGELFF
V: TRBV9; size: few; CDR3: CASSARDPSDEQYF
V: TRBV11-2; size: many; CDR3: CASSFVAGGRGTDTQYF
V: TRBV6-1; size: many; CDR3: CASNPHRIGGPTEAFF
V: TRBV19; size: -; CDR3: CASSQDRPGANVLTF
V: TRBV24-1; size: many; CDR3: CAAGGAGGYNEQFF
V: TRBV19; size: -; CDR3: CASSIGREEWHF
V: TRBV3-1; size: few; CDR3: CASSPLAGSDNEQFF
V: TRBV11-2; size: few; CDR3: CASSLVLRTSAQNF
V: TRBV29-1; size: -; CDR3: CSVRDSYGYTF
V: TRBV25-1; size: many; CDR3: CASRMGQGGGYTF
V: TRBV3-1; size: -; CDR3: CASSHSSGSYEQFF
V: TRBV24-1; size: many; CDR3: CATSERGTGELFF
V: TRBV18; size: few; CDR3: CASTTLGRTSMSTGELFF
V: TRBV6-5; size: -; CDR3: CASSYSGEKLFF
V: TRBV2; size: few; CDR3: CASSPRTGPYYGYTF
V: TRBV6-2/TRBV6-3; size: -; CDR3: CASSRGGGPVYGYTF
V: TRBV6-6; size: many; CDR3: CASSPETTEAFF
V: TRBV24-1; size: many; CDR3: CATSSGQYSNQPQHF
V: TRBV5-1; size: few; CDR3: CASRLGLAGMHEQFF
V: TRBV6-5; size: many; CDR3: CASSYGQGLRDIQYF
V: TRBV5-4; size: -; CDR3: CASSLEGQRGEQYF
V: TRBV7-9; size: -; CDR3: CASSLSRQASEAFF
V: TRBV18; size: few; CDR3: CASAPDRDYGYTF
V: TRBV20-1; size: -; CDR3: CSAYFPGLNMNTEAFF
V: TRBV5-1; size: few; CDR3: CASSRGQGVWEQYF
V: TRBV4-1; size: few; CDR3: CASGPSGQGIAVNNSPLHF
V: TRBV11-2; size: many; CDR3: CASSHPDRGGYGYTF
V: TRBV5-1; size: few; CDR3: CASSRLAGVGNEQYF
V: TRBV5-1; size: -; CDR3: CASSSTTATYEQYF
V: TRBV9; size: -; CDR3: CASSVFGQEASDEKLFF
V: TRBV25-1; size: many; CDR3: CASNGQGRETQYF
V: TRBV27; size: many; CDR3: CASSLSIGYGYTF
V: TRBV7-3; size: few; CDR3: CASSLKGFYGYTF
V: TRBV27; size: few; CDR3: CASRIAGGPYNEQFF
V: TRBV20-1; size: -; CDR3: CSASSQVYNQPQHF
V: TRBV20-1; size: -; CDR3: CSARDTSGSPGTQYF
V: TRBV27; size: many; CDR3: CASSLGRGLGNEKLFF
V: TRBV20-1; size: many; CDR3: CSALNLAVRGTDTQYF
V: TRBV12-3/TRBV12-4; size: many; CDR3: CASNTGYGYTF
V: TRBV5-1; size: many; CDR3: CASSLYGQEETQYF